A single sample is the source of the 7 T cell receptor beta chains below, sequenced in a study of identical twins. In TCRdb, the 5' RACE reads were re-called with MiXCR into one record per CDR3 protein. The repertoire holds roughly 1,500,000 distinct CDR3 sequences, with 32% as singletons. Sequencing was performed on cord blood. The receptor set was obtained from a newborn girl in good health.

This clonotype has a single count. The chain combines TRBV6-5 with TRBJ2-1, with TRBD2 as a possible D gene (5 bases). The CDR3 consists of 15 residues. Per the germline V gene, CDR1 is MNHEY and CDR2 is SVGAGI. The germline V and J ends were trimmed by 2 bases and 5 bases, with 13 bases remaining between them. CDR3 bases: TGTGCCAGCAGTTACGAGGGAGCACTACACAATGAGCAGTTCTTC. Protein sequence: CASSYEGALHNEQFF.

V usage is TRBV20-1 and J usage is TRBJ2-5; 7 nucleotides line up with TRBD2. The CDR3 length is 14 residues. CDR1 and CDR2 (germline): DFQATT, SNEGSKA (reference sequence). The V segment lost 3 bases and the J segment 5 bases; nucleotides outside the gene matches: 9. CDR3 sequence reads: CSASGGGPMETQYF. Here the CDR3 DNA reads TGCAGTGCTAGTGGCGGGGGTCCTATGGAGACCCAGTACTTC.

This clonotype was counted ten times or more. The J gene is TRBJ2-1, the V gene TRBV29-1; the match to TRBD2 covers 10 bases. This CDR3 comprises 12 residues. Unmatched junction bases numbered 1, after V lost 3 bases and J lost 8 bases. CDR1 and CDR2 (germline): SQVTM, ANQGSEA. CDR3 sequence: CSVELAGDEQFF. CDR3 DNA: TGCAGCGTTGAGCTAGCGGGGGATGAGCAGTTCTTC.

This clonotype has more than one count but fewer than ten. The chain uses TRBV20-1 and TRBJ2-5, with 14 positions matching TRBD2. The J call could be wrong; TRBJ2-7 is a better fit for the DNA end. The CDR3 runs to 16 residues. Germline lookup yields CDR1 DFQATT and CDR2 SNEGSKA (reference sequence). CDR3 residues: CSAREPGTSGSYEQYF. DNA for the CDR3: TGCAGTGCTAGAGAACCCGGGACTAGCGGGAGTTACGAGCAGTACTTC.

Of note for this clonotype: Compared with germline, one end of the junction differs, possibly owing to a read error. This chain connects TRBV4-1 to TRBJ2-1; D unresolved. Germline V lookup: CDR1 MGHRA, CDR2 YSYEKL. CDR3 length: 14 amino acids. The CDR3 nucleotides read TGCGCCAGCAGCGTTCAAGTGGGGTACAATGAGCAGTCCTTC. The encoded protein is CASSVQVGYNEQSF.

Remarks on this clonotype: This may be a read error: a much more frequent sequence differs by one nucleotide. The chain uses TRBV12-3 or TRBV12-4 and TRBJ2-3; 14 nucleotides match TRBD2. The CDR3 is 15 amino acids. CDR3 DNA: TGTGCCAGCAGCCGACTAGCGGGAGGGAGAGATACGCGGTATTTT. It yields the protein CASSRLAGGRDTRYF.

The chain links TRBV29-1 to TRBJ2-7, with 7 nucleotides matching TRBD2. Germline-derived CDR1 and CDR2 are SQVTM and ANQGSEA. V lost 0 bases to trimming and J lost 0 bases; unmatched junction nucleotides: 8. The CDR3 spans 16 residues. As DNA, the CDR3 is TGCAGCGTTGAAGATCGGGTGGGGGGGAGCTCCTACGAGCAGTACTTC. Translation gives CSVEDRVGGSSYEQYF.